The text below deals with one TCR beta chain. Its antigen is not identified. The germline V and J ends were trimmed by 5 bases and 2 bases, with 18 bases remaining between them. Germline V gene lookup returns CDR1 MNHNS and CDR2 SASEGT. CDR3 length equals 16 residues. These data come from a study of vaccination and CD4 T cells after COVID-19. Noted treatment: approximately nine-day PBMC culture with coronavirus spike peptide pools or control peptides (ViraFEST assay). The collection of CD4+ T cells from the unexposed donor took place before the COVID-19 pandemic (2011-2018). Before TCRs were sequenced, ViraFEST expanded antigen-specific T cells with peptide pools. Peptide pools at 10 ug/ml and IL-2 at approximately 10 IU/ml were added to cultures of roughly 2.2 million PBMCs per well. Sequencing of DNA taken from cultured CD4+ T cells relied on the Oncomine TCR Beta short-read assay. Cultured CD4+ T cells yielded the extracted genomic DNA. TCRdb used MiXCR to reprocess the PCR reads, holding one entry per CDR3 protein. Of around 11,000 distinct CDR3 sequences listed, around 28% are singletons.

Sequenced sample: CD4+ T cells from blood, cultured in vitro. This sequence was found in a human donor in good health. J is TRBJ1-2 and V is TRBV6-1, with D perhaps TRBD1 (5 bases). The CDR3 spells CASSPKTVISNYGYTF. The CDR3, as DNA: TGTGCCAGCAGTCCTAAGACAGTCATTTCAAACTATGGCTACACCTTC.